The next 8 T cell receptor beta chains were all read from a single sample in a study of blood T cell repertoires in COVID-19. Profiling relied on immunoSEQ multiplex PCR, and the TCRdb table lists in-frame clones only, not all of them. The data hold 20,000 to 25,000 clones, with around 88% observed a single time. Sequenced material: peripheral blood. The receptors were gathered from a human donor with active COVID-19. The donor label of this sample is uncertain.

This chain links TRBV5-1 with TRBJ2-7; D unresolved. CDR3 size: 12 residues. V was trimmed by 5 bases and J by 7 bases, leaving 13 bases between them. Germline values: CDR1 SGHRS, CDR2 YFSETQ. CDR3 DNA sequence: TGCGCCAGCAGGTCTGAGAAACCGGAGCAGTACTTC. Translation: CASRSEKPEQYF.

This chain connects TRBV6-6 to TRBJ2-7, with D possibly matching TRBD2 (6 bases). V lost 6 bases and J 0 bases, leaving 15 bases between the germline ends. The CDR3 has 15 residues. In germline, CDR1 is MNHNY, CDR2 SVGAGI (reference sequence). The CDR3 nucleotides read TGTGCCAGCAGAGACCTGACTAGAGCCTCCTACGAGCAGTACTTC. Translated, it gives CASRDLTRASYEQYF.

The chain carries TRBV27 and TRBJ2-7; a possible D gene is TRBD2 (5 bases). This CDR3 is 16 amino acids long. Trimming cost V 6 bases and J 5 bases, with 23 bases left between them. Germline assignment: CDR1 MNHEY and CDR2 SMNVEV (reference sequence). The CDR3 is CASSRQAGAAPNEQYF. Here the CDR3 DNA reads TGTGCCAGCAGCAGACAAGCAGGAGCGGCCCCGAACGAGCAGTACTTC.

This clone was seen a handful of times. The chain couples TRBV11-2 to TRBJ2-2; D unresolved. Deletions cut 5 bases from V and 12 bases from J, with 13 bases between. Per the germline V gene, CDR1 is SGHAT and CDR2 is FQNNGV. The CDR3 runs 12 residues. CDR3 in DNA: TGTGCCAGCAGCGGAGACCCGCGGAAGCTGTTTTTT. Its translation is CASSGDPRKLFF.

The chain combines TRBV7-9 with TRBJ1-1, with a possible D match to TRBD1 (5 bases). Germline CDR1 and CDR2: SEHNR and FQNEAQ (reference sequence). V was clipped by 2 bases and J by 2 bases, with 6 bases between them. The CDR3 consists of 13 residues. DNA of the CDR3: TGTGCCAGCAGCTTACAGGGTAACACTGAAGCTTTCTTT. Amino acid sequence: CASSLQGNTEAFF.

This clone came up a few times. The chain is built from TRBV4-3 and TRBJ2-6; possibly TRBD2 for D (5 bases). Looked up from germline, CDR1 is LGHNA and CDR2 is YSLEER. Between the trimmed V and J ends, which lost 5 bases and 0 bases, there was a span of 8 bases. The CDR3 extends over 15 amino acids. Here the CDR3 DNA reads TGCGCCAGCAGCTTGGAGGTCTCTGGGGCCAACGTCCTGACTTTC. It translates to CASSLEVSGANVLTF.

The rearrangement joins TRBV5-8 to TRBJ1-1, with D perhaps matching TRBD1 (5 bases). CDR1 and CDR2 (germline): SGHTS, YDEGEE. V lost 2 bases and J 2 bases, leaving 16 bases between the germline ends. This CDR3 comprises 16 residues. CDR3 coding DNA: TGTGCCAGCAGCTTTAATCCCCAGGGCCGTAACACTGAAGCTTTCTTT. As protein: CASSFNPQGRNTEAFF.

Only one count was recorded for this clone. As DNA, the CDR3 is TGCAGCGTTGAATCCAGGGCTTCCTACGAGCAGTACTTC. This gives the protein CSVESRASYEQYF. J is TRBJ2-7 and V is TRBV29-1; tentative D call: TRBD1 (5 bases). Trimming cost V 2 bases and J 1 base, with 9 bases left between them. The CDR3 covers 13 residues. Germline CDR1 reads SQVTM; CDR2 reads ANQGSEA.